Below are 9 T cell receptor beta chains sequenced from a single sample in a study of T-cell reconstitution after alpha-beta-depleted transplantation in children (TCRdb year 2016). Taken with the paper, the label for treatment or condition translates to: allogeneic hematopoietic cell transplantation with graft depleted of TCRalphabeta T cells and CD19 B cells. The receptor library was made with PCR. Sequencing instrument: Illumina HiSeq 2500. TCR libraries were prepared with molecular barcoding, using unique molecular identifiers to normalize TCRbeta repertoire quantification. Clones were called with MiXCR by TCRdb after fastp trimmed the public reads at Q25, and only in-frame beta chains were retained. Duplicate CDR3 protein sequences are folded into a single record with the most common DNA and genes. In this sample the table shows fewer than 700,000 distinct CDR3 sequences, 13% of which occur a single time. The ten largest make up over 2% of the sample.

The source was PBMCs, mostly from graft donor cells, collected 360 days after TCRalphabeta/CD19-depleted stem cell transplant. The receptors derive from a male patient younger than 18 who had a stem cell transplant for acute myeloid leukemia, so the T cells may come from the graft donor.

This clonotype was seen more than once but under ten times. The chain employs TRBV9 and TRBJ1-2, with a weak D call TRBD1 (6 bases). Germline V CDR1 and CDR2: SGDLS, YYNGEE. The CDR3 totals 15 residues. Trimming took off 3 bases at V and 0 bases at J, with 12 bases between the two ends. CDR3 in amino acids: CASSARQAANYGYTF. CDR3 coding DNA: TGTGCCAGCAGCGCCCGACAGGCTGCTAACTATGGCTACACCTTC.

This rearrangement joins TRBV10-3 to TRBJ2-5, with TRBD1 identical over 7 bases. The CDR3 has 14 amino acids. CDR1 and CDR2 from the germline V gene are ENHRY and SYGVKD. Trimming removed 6 bases from V and 1 base from J; junction bases left unmatched: 5. This CDR3 is CAISYRGTQETQYF. CDR3 nucleotides: TGTGCCATCAGCTACAGGGGCACCCAAGAGACCCAGTACTTC.

The chain carries TRBV28 and TRBJ2-1; D may match TRBD1 or TRBD2 (6 bases each). Germline V gene lookup returns CDR1 MDHEN and CDR2 SYDVKM. The ends were cut back, 8 bases at V and 5 bases at J, with 16 bases in the middle. This CDR3 has 14 amino acids. The CDR3 region is CASGSGGGNNEQFF. CDR3 DNA sequence: TGTGCCAGCGGTTCCGGAGGGGGAAACAATGAGCAGTTCTTC.

This clonotype was picked up a small number of times. The chain uses TRBV4-3 and TRBJ2-4, with 7 bases lining up with TRBD2. Germline CDR1 and CDR2: LGHNA and YSLEER. Trimming took 1 base from V and 0 from J; bases not matched to a gene: 6. The CDR3 spans 17 residues. Here the CDR3 reads CASSQVSSGVAKNIQYF. CDR3 coding DNA: TGCGCCAGCAGCCAAGTTTCTAGCGGTGTAGCCAAAAACATTCAGTACTTC.

V usage is TRBV20-1 and J usage is TRBJ2-2; perhaps TRBD2 as D (5 bases). This CDR3 is built from 15 residues. Germline V gene data show CDR1 as DFQATT and CDR2 as SNEGSKA (reference sequence). V gave up 0 bases and J gave up 5 bases, with 13 bases separating them. The CDR3, as DNA: TGCAGTGCTAGAGATTGGCTTGGAGGTACCGGGGAGCTGTTTTTT. Protein sequence: CSARDWLGGTGELFF.

The chain carries TRBV4-2 and TRBJ2-5; D possibly uses TRBD1 or TRBD2 (5 bases each). Deletions cut 0 bases from V and 4 bases from J, with 9 bases between. Germline V CDR1 and CDR2: LGHNA, YNFKEQ. The CDR3 contains 14 residues. CDR3 nucleotides: TGTGCCAGCAGCCAAGACGGTGGGGGAGAGACCCAGTACTTC. It translates to CASSQDGGGETQYF.

The CDR3 here is CASSGDGERAAETQYF. In nucleotides, the CDR3 is TGTGCCAGCAGCGGCGACGGGGAGCGCGCAGCAGAGACCCAGTACTTC. The chain employs TRBV9 and TRBJ2-5; TRBD2 is a possible D gene (5 bases). This CDR3 has 16 amino acids. Germline CDR1 is SGDLS and CDR2 is YYNGEE. Between the trimmed V and J ends, which lost 3 bases and 4 bases, there was a span of 19 bases.

The J gene is TRBJ2-7, the V gene TRBV28; 8 bases map to TRBD1. There are 12 residues in the CDR3. Trimming cost V 4 bases and J 4 bases; bases outside gene matches: 0. Germline CDR1 MDHEN, CDR2 SYDVKM. The CDR3 is CASSWDRYEQYF. The CDR3 nucleotides read TGTGCCAGCAGTTGGGACAGGTACGAGCAGTACTTC. The full variable domain, with the rest looked up from reference TRBV28 and TRBJ2-7, is DVKVTQSSRYLVKRTGEKVFLECVQDMDHENMFWYRQDPGLGLRLIYFSYDVKMKEKGDIPEGYSVSREKKERFSLILESASTNQTSMYLCASSWDRYEQYFGPGTRLTVT.

This clonotype has just a few counts. J is TRBJ1-3 and V is TRBV19; D gene ambiguous. The V end lost 5 bases, the J end lost 4 bases, and 15 bases lay between the germline ends. This CDR3 comprises 15 residues. CDR1 and CDR2 (germline): LNHDA, SQIVND (reference sequence). CDR3 DNA: TGTGCCAGTAGTGCCATTCCGACAACCGGAAACACCATATATTTT. Protein product: CASSAIPTTGNTIYF.